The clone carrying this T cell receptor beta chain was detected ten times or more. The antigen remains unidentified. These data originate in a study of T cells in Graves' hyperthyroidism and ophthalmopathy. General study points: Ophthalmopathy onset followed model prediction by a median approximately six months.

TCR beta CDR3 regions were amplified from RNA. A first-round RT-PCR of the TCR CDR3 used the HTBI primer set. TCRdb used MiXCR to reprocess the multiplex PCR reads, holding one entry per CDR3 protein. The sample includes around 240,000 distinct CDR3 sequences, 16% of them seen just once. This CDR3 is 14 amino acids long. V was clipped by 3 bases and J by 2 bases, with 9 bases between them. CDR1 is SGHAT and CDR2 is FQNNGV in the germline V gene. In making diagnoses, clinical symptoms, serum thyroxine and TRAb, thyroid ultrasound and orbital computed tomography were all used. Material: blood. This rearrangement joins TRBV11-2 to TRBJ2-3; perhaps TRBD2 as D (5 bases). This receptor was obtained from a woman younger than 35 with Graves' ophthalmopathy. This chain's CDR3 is CASSFEGITDTQYF. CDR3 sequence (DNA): TGTGCCAGCAGCTTTGAGGGAATCACAGATACGCAGTATTTT.